The 29 T cell receptor beta chains below come from one sample, sequenced in a study of blood T cell repertoires in COVID-19. Clones were read by immunoSEQ multiplex PCR, and TCRdb kept only the in-frame ones, dropping some. The sample yields approximately 94,000 clones, roughly 91% seen once. Material for sequencing was peripheral blood. These TCRs come from a woman of 80 years or more with active COVID-19.

The chain has TRBV19 and TRBJ1-2; TRBD1 is a possible D gene (5 bases). In germline, CDR1 is LNHDA, CDR2 SQIVND (reference sequence). With 3 bases removed from V and 2 bases from J, the gap between germline ends came to 13 bases. The CDR3 extends over 15 amino acids. The CDR3 nucleotides are TGTGCCAGTAGTATTTGGCGGGACGGGAACTATGGCTACACCTTC. It codes for CASSIWRDGNYGYTF.

This clone was counted a few times. The chain links TRBV10-2 to TRBJ1-5; D gene uncertain. The CDR3 is 13 residues long. Trimming left V 3 bases short and J 3 bases short, with 6 bases between. CDR1 and CDR2 from the germline V gene are WSHSY and SAAADI. CDR3 DNA: TGCGCCAGCAGTGACTCGGTCAATCAGCCCCAGCATTTT. This translates into CASSDSVNQPQHF.

This clone was recorded a few times. The V call is TRBV2, the J call TRBJ1-5; D is possibly TRBD1 (5 bases). Trimming pared 3 bases from V and 6 bases from J, leaving 12 bases between. The CDR3 is 14 amino acids. Germline-derived CDR1 and CDR2 are SNHLY and FYNNEI. CDR3 loop: CASSDGGNGQPQHF. Written as DNA, the CDR3 is TGTGCCAGCAGTGACGGGGGGAACGGTCAGCCCCAGCATTTT.

The rearrangement uses TRBV5-4 and TRBJ2-5; D might be TRBD1 (7 bases). The ends were cut back, 0 bases at V and 5 bases at J, with 11 bases in the middle. CDR1 is SGHNT and CDR2 is YYREEE in the germline V gene (reference sequence). The CDR3 runs to 14 residues. CDR3 nucleotide sequence: TGTGCCAGCAGCTTGGGGGCAGGGGGGGAGACCCAGTACTTC. The encoded protein is CASSLGAGGETQYF.

This chain joins TRBV7-9 and TRBJ2-3; 8 bases are shared with TRBD1. V lost 7 bases and J lost 6; bases outside the gene matches: 12. The CDR3 is 15 amino acids. The germline gives CDR1 SEHNR, CDR2 FQNEAQ (reference sequence). CDR3 sequence reads: CASTFRDRRLDTQYF. CDR3 coding DNA: TGTGCCAGCACCTTCCGGGACAGGCGGTTGGATACGCAGTATTTT.

The chain carries TRBV5-4 and TRBJ1-2, with D tentatively TRBD1 (5 bases). In germline, CDR1 is SGHNT, CDR2 YYREEE (reference sequence). The ends were cut back, 0 bases at V and 5 bases at J, with 8 bases in the middle. The CDR3 sequence is 13 residues long. The CDR3 bases are TGTGCCAGCAGCTTGGACAGGCTATATGGCTACACCTTC. Its protein product is CASSLDRLYGYTF.

The chain combines TRBV28 with TRBJ2-7, with D possibly matching TRBD2 (6 bases). The CDR3 runs to 14 residues. Germline V gives CDR1 MDHEN, CDR2 SYDVKM. The V end lost 3 bases, the J end lost 3 bases, and 12 bases lay between the germline ends. The CDR3 nucleotides read TGTGCCAGCAGTTTGTTAGCGGATAACTACGAGCAGTACTTC. Its translation: CASSLLADNYEQYF.

This chain connects TRBV7-3 to TRBJ2-5; a possible D gene is TRBD1 (6 bases). CDR1 and CDR2 from the germline V gene are SGHTA and FQGTGA. This CDR3 comprises 15 residues. Trimming removed 5 bases from V and 3 bases from J, with 16 bases in between. The chain's CDR3 is CASSPIGTPKETQYF. The CDR3 nucleotides read TGTGCCAGCAGCCCGATTGGGACACCTAAAGAGACCCAGTACTTC.

J is TRBJ1-1 and V is TRBV7-9; 8 bases line up with TRBD1. Trimming at V came to 5 bases and at J to 6 bases, leaving 11 bases not matched to a gene. Germline CDR1 and CDR2: SEHNR and FQNEAQ (reference sequence). This CDR3 is built from 15 residues. The CDR3 sequence is CASSPTGRGPAEAFF. The CDR3 DNA reads as TGTGCCAGCAGCCCTACCGGCAGGGGGCCTGCTGAAGCTTTCTTT.

CDR3 region: CSASFQGWGEQYF. Written as DNA, the CDR3 is TGCAGTGCTAGTTTCCAGGGCTGGGGCGAGCAGTACTTC. This chain uses TRBV20-1 with TRBJ2-7, with D possibly being TRBD1 (5 bases). This CDR3 comprises 13 residues. The V and J ends lost 3 bases and 6 bases respectively, with 15 bases between them. Germline assignment: CDR1 DFQATT and CDR2 SNEGSKA (reference sequence).

In this sample, this clone turned up once. The chain has TRBV27 and TRBJ2-5, with D maybe TRBD1 (6 bases). The germline V gene encodes CDR1 MNHEY and CDR2 SMNVEV (reference sequence). Between the trimmed V and J ends, which lost 5 bases and 0 bases, there was a span of 16 bases. There are 16 residues in the CDR3. The CDR3 DNA reads TGTGCCAGCAGTGGGTCAGGGGCGCCCTACCAAGAGACCCAGTACTTC. Residues: CASSGSGAPYQETQYF.

The V call is TRBV9, the J call TRBJ2-7, with D possibly being TRBD2 (5 bases). Germline values: CDR1 SGDLS, CDR2 YYNGEE. This CDR3 is 13 amino acids long. The ends were cut back, 0 bases at V and 5 bases at J, with 9 bases in the middle. CDR3 sequence reads: CASSVAPGNEQYF. CDR3 DNA sequence: TGTGCCAGCAGCGTAGCCCCGGGAAACGAGCAGTACTTC.

This clone was picked up one time. The chain is built from TRBV29-1 and TRBJ1-3; D remains unclear. Per the germline V gene, CDR1 is SQVTM and CDR2 is ANQGSEA. Trimming shortened V by 2 bases and J by 0 bases, and 8 bases separated the two germline ends. This CDR3 comprises 14 residues. The CDR3 coding sequence is TGCAGCGTTGAACTCCCCTCCTCTGGAAACACCATATATTTT. Translating gives CSVELPSSGNTIYF.

This clone was observed a single time. The junction does not match germline at one end; this may be a read error. This rearrangement joins TRBV6-2 or TRBV6-3 to TRBJ2-1; 12 nucleotides agree with TRBD2. The CDR3 totals 16 residues. From germline, CDR1 is MNHEY and CDR2 SVGEGT. The CDR3 DNA sequence: TGTGCCAGCAGTTATGGGGGGACTAGCGGGTCTTTCCGTTGGCTCTTC. It is translated as CASSYGGTSGSFRWLF.

V and J are TRBV9 and TRBJ2-1; possible D gene TRBD2, 5 bases. Per the germline V gene, CDR1 is SGDLS and CDR2 is YYNGEE. CDR3 size: 14 residues. Trimming shortened V by 4 bases and J by 3 bases, and 11 bases separated the two germline ends. CDR3 in amino acids: CASSRDLVYNEQFF. The CDR3 DNA reads TGTGCCAGCAGCCGGGATTTGGTCTACAATGAGCAGTTCTTC.

The chain links TRBV2 to TRBJ2-7; a weak D match, TRBD1 (6 bases). The CDR3 consists of 15 residues. Trimming left V 7 bases short and J 3 bases short, with 19 bases between. Germline CDR1 reads SNHLY; CDR2 reads FYNNEI. The CDR3 nucleotides read TGTGCCAGCACCGCCGGACAGATTGAATTCTACGAGCAGTACTTC. Protein product: CASTAGQIEFYEQYF. The full variable domain, with the rest looked up from reference TRBV2 and TRBJ2-7, is EPEVTQTPSHQVTQMGQEVILRCVPISNHLYFYWYRQILGQKVEFLVSFYNNEISEKSEIFDDQFSVERPDGSNFTLKIRSTKLEDSAMYFCASTAGQIEFYEQYFGPGTRLTVT.

This chain links TRBV4-2 with TRBJ2-5; 14 bases match TRBD2. The J segment lost 1 base and the V segment lost 3 bases, leaving 7 bases of the junction unmatched. Germline V lookup: CDR1 LGHNA, CDR2 YNFKEQ. The CDR3 is 18 residues long. In nucleotides, the CDR3 is TGTGCCAGCAGCCAGCGGACTAGCGGGAGGCCCCTCCAAGAGACCCAGTACTTC. Protein product: CASSQRTSGRPLQETQYF.

V gene TRBV19 combines with J gene TRBJ1-5; 8 positions agree with TRBD1. V lost 3 bases, J lost 0 bases, and 10 bases stayed unmatched. This CDR3 contains 18 residues. Per germline, CDR1 LNHDA and CDR2 SQIVND (reference sequence). CDR3 DNA: TGTGCCAGTAGTATCCCCCTCTACAGGGGGAATAGCAATCAGCCCCAGCATTTT. It encodes CASSIPLYRGNSNQPQHF.

The chain recombines TRBV10-3 with TRBJ2-5, with 12 bases aligning to TRBD1. This CDR3 is 16 amino acids long. Unmatched junction bases numbered 9, after V lost 5 bases and J lost 5 bases. From germline, CDR1 is ENHRY and CDR2 SYGVKD. This CDR3 is CAISSGTGGFDETQYF. CDR3 coding DNA: TGTGCCATCAGTTCCGGGACAGGGGGCTTCGACGAGACCCAGTACTTC.

The chain couples TRBV29-1 to TRBJ1-2, with TRBD1 matching over 8 bases. With 1 base clipped from V and 4 bases from J, the junction kept 8 bases outside the gene matches. The CDR3 has 15 amino acids. Germline-derived CDR1 and CDR2 are SQVTM and ANQGSEA. CDR3 protein: CSVEGTGTRAYGYTF. The CDR3 nucleotides are TGCAGCGTTGAAGGGACAGGGACTCGTGCCTATGGCTACACCTTC.

This rearrangement joins TRBV5-1 to TRBJ2-5; TRBD1 aligns across 7 bases. The trim removed 5 bases at V and 1 base at J, leaving 2 bases unmatched. Per the germline V gene, CDR1 is SGHRS and CDR2 is YFSETQ. CDR3 length equals 13 residues. For the CDR3, the DNA is TGCGCCAGCAGACAGGGGTTCCAAGAGACCCAGTACTTC. Its protein is CASRQGFQETQYF.

The table lists this clone with a count of one. The chain recombines TRBV20-1 with TRBJ2-5; tentative D call: TRBD1 (5 bases). Germline V gives CDR1 DFQATT, CDR2 SNEGSKA (reference sequence). There are 11 residues in the CDR3. Trimming removed 6 bases at V and 5 bases at J, with 10 bases between. In DNA, the CDR3 is TGCAGTGCGAGGAAGGGGGAGACCCAGTACTTC. This sequence encodes CSARKGETQYF.

The CDR3 DNA reads TGTGCCAGCAGCCAACCTCCCAATGAAAAACTGTTTTTT. Translated, it gives CASSQPPNEKLFF. The chain combines TRBV3-1 (or the pseudogene TRBV3-2) with TRBJ1-4; D remains ambiguous. The CDR3 runs to 13 residues. The V gene's germline CDR1 is LGHDT and CDR2 YNNKEL (reference sequence). Trimming took 2 bases from V and 5 from J, leaving 6 bases between them.

The rearrangement joins TRBV28 to TRBJ1-5, with a weak D call TRBD1 (6 bases). Trimming left V 7 bases short and J 3 bases short, with 10 bases between. Germline-derived CDR1 and CDR2 are MDHEN and SYDVKM. The CDR3 is 13 residues long. The CDR3, as DNA: TGTGCCAGCACCGACAGGTCCAATCAGCCCCAGCATTTT. It is translated as CASTDRSNQPQHF.

The chain links TRBV27 to TRBJ2-7, with D possibly matching TRBD1 (6 bases). Trimming shortened V by 6 bases and J by 0 bases, and 18 bases separated the two germline ends. The CDR3 has 16 residues. Germline values: CDR1 MNHEY, CDR2 SMNVEV (reference sequence). CDR3 loop: CASRLTRKGGSYEQYF. CDR3 DNA sequence: TGTGCCAGCAGGTTGACCCGTAAAGGGGGCTCCTACGAGCAGTACTTC.

CDR3 loop: CASSYSFPGETYEQYF. In DNA form, the CDR3 reads TGTGCCAGCAGTTACTCGTTCCCAGGGGAAACCTACGAGCAGTACTTC. The chain carries TRBV6-5 and TRBJ2-7, with D possibly TRBD1 on 6 matching bases. The CDR3 covers 16 residues. The V and J ends lost 0 bases and 2 bases respectively, with 14 bases between them. From germline, CDR1 is MNHEY and CDR2 SVGAGI.

The chain has TRBV20-1 and TRBJ2-1; 7 nucleotides align to TRBD2. This CDR3 has 9 amino acids. Germline V gives CDR1 DFQATT, CDR2 SNEGSKA (reference sequence). Unmatched junction bases numbered 2, after V lost 6 bases and J lost 12 bases. The CDR3 protein is CSAWTRQFF. CDR3 DNA: TGCAGTGCCTGGACTAGGCAGTTCTTC.

The chain recombines TRBV29-1 with TRBJ2-5, with 16 positions matching TRBD2. The CDR3 totals 15 residues. Looked up from germline, CDR1 is SQVTM and CDR2 is ANQGSEA. The ends lost 2 bases at V and 5 bases at J; junction bases unmatched: 2. The CDR3 protein is CSVEKGLAGGETQYF. In DNA form, the CDR3 reads TGCAGCGTTGAAAAGGGACTAGCGGGAGGGGAGACCCAGTACTTC.

The chain combines TRBV4-2 with TRBJ1-5; D is unresolved. Germline loops: CDR1 LGHNA, CDR2 YNFKEQ. This CDR3 region has 15 residues. Trimming shortened V by 0 bases and J by 4 bases, and 10 bases separated the two germline ends. CDR3: CASSQDGQLNQPQHF. The CDR3 DNA is TGTGCCAGCAGCCAAGATGGTCAGTTAAATCAGCCCCAGCATTTT.